This T cell receptor (beta chain) appears in the sequencing data of a study of blood T cell repertoires in COVID-19. Study details: Sites across the United States, Italy and Spain contributed samples from acute and convalescent COVID-19. T cells, B-cell-depleted T cells, or PBMCs provided the cDNA or gDNA that served as material.

Germline V gives CDR1 SGDLS, CDR2 YYNGEE. Trimming pared 4 bases from V and 0 bases from J, leaving 8 bases between. The CDR3 extends over 14 amino acids. Method: immunoSEQ multiplex PCR; TCRdb's copy keeps in-frame clones and lacks some. The profile shows 55,000 to 90,000 clones, around 90% of them singletons. The material sequenced was peripheral blood. The V and J genes are TRBV9 and TRBJ2-1; D may be TRBD2 (5 bases). This receptor was taken from a human donor with active COVID-19. The donor label of this sample is uncertain. CDR3 coding DNA: TGTGCCAGCAGCAGGACTTCCTCCTACAATGAGCAGTTCTTC. This codes for CASSRTSSYNEQFF.